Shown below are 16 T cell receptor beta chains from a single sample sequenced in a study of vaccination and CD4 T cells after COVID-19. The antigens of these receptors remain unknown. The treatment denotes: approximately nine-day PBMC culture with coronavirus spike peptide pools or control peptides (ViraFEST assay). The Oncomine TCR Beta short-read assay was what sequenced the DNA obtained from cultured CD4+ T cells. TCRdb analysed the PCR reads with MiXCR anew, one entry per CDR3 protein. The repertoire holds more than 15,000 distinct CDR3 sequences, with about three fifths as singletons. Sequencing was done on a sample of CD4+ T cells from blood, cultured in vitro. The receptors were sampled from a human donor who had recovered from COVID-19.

The CDR3 sequence: CASRETGELFF. The CDR3 nucleotides are TGTGCCAGCAGGGAGACCGGGGAGCTGTTTTTT. The chain recombines TRBV6-1 with TRBJ2-2; no definite D call. Germline-derived CDR1 and CDR2 are MNHNS and SASEGT. The CDR3 is made up of 11 amino acids. The V gene lost 6 bases and the J gene lost 5 bases, with 4 bases spanning the gap.

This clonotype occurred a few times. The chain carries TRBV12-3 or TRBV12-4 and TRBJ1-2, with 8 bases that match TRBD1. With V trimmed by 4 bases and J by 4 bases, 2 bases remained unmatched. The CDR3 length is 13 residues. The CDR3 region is CASSYGTGYGYTF. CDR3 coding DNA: TGTGCCAGCAGTTACGGGACAGGCTATGGCTACACCTTC.

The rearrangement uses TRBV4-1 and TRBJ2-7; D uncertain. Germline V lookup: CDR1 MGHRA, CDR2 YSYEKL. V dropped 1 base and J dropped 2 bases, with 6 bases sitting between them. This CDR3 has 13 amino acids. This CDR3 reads CASSQGQTYEQYF. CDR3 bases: TGCGCCAGCAGCCAAGGTCAGACCTACGAGCAGTACTTC.

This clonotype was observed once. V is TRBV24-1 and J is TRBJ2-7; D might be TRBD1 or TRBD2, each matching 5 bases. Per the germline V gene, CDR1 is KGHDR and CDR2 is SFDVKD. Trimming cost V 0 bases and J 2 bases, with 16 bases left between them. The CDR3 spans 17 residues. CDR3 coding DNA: TGTGCCACCAGTGATTTGGGGGACGGTCCTGGAGCCTACGAGCAGTACTTC. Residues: CATSDLGDGPGAYEQYF.

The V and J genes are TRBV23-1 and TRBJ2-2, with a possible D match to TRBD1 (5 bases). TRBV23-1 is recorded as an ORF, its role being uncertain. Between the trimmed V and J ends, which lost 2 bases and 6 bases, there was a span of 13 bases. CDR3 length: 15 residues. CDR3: CASSQPPRQPGELFF. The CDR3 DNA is TGCGCCAGCAGTCAACCGCCTAGACAGCCCGGGGAGCTGTTTTTT.

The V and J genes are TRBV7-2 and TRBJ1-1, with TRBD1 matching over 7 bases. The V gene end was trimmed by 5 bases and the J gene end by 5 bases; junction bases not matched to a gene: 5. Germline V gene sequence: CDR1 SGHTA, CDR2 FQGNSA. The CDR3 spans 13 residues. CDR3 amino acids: CASSPDRETEAFF. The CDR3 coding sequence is TGTGCCAGCAGCCCCGACAGGGAGACTGAAGCTTTCTTT.

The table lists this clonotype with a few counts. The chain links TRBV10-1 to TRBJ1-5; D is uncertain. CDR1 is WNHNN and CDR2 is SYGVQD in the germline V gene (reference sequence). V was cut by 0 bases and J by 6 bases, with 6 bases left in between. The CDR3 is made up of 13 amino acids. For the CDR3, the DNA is TGCGCCAGCAGTGAGTCGGGGTTTCAGCCCCAGCATTTT. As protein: CASSESGFQPQHF.

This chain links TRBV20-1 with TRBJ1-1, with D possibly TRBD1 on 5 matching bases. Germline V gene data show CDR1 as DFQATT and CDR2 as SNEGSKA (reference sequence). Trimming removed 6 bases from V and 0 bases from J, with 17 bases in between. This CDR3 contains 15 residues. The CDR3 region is CSARNSGFMNTEAFF. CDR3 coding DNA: TGCAGTGCCCGAAACTCAGGGTTTATGAACACTGAAGCTTTCTTT.

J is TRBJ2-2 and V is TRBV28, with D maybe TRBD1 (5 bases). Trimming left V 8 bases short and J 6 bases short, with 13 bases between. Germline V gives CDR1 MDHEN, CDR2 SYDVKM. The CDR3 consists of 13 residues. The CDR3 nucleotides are TGTGCCAGCCGCAGGGTAACGCCCGGGGAGCTGTTTTTT. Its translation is CASRRVTPGELFF.

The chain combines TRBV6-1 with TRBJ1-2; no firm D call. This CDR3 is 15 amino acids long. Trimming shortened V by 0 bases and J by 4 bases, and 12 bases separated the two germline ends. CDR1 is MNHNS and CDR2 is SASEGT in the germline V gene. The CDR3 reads CASSEARAMIYGYTF. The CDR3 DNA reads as TGTGCCAGCAGTGAAGCGAGGGCCATGATCTATGGCTACACCTTC.

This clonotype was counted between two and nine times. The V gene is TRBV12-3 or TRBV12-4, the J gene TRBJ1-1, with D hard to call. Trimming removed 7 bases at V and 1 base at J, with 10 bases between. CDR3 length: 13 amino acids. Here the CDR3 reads CASTKERNTEAFF. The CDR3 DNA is TGTGCCAGCACCAAGGAAAGGAACACTGAAGCTTTCTTT.

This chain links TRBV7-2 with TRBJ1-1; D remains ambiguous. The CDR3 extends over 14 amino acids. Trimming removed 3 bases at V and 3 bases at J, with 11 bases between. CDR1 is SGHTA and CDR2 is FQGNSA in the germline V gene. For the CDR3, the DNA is TGTGCCAGCAGCTTCGCTCGGGTCGACACTGAAGCTTTCTTT. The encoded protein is CASSFARVDTEAFF.

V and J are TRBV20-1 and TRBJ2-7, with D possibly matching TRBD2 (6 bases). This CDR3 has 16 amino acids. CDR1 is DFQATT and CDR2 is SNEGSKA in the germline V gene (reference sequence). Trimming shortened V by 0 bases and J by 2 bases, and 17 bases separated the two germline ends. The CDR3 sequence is CSARDPRGGTTYEQYF. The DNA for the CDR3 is TGCAGTGCTAGAGACCCTCGGGGCGGGACCACCTACGAGCAGTACTTC.

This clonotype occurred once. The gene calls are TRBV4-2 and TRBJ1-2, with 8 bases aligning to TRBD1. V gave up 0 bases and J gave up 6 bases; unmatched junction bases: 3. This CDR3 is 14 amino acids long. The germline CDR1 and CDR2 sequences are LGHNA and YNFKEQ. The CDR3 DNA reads TGTGCCAGCAGCCAAGATCAGGGGGCCAATGGCTACACCTTC. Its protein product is CASSQDQGANGYTF.

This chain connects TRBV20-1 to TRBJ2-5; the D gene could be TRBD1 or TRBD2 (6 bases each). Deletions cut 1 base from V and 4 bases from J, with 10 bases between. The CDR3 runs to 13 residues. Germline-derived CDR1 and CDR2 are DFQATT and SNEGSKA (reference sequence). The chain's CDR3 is CSARAGAVETQYF. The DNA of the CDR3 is TGCAGTGCTAGAGCGGGGGCCGTAGAGACCCAGTACTTC.

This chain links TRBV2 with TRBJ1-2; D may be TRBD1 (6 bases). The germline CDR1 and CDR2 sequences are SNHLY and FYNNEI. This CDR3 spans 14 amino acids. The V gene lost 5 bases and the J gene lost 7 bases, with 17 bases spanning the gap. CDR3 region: CASSTQGSASGYTF. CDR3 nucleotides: TGTGCCAGCAGTACACAGGGATCAGCCAGTGGCTACACCTTC.